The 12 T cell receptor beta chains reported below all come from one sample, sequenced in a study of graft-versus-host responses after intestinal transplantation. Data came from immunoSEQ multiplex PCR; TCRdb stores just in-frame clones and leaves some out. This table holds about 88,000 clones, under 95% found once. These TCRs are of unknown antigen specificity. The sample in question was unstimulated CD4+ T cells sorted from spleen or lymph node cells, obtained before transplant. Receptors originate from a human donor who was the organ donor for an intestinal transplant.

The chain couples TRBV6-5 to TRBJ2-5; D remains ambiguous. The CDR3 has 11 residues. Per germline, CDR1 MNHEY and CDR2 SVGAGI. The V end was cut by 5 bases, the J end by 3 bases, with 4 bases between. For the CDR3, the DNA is TGTGCCAGCAGTCCCAAAGAGACCCAGTACTTC. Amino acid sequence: CASSPKETQYF.

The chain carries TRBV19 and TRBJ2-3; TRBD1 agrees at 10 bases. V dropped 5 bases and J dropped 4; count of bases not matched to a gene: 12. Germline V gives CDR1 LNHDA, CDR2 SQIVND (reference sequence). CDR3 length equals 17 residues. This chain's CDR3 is CASSLTIGQGVSDTQYF. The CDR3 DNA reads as TGTGCCAGTAGTTTGACGATTGGACAGGGGGTGTCAGATACGCAGTATTTT.

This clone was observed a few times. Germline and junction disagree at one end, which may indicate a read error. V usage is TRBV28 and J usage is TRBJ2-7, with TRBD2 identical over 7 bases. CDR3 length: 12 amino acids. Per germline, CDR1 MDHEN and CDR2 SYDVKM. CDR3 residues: CASRPPRGVVHF. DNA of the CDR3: TGTGCCAGCAGGCCCCCCCGGGGGGTGGTCCACTTC.

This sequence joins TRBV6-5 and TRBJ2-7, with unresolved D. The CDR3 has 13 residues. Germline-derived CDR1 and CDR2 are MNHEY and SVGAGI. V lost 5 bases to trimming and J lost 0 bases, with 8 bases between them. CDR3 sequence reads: CASSRALSYEQYF. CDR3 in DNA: TGTGCCAGCAGTAGAGCCCTCTCCTACGAGCAGTACTTC.

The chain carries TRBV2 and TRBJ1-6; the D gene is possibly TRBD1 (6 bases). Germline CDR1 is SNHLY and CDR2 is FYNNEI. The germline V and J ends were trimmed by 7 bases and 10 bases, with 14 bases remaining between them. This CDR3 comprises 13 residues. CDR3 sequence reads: CASTPDSGSPLHF. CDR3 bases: TGTGCCAGCACCCCGGACAGCGGCTCACCCCTCCACTTT.

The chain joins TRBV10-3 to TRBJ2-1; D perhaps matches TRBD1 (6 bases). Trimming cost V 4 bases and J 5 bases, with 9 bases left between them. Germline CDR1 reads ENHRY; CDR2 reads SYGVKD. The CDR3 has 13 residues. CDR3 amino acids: CAISAGQNNEQFF. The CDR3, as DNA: TGTGCCATCAGTGCGGGACAAAACAATGAGCAGTTCTTC.

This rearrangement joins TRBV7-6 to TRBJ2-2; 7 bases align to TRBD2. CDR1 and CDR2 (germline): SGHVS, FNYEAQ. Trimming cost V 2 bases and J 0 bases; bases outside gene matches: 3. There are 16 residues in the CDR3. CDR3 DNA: TGTGCCAGCAGCTTATTGGGGGGGACGAACACCGGGGAGCTGTTTTTT. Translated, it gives CASSLLGGTNTGELFF.

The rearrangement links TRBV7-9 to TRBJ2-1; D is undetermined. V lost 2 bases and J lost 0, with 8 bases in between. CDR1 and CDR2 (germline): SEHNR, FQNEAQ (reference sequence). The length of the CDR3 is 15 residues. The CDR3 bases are TGTGCCAGCAGCTTAACGCGGAGCTCCTACAATGAGCAGTTCTTC. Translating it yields CASSLTRSSYNEQFF.

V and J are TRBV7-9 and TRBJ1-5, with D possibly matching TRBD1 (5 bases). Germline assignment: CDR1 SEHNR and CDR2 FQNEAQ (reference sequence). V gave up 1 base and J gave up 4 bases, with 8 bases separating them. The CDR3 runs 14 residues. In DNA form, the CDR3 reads TGTGCCAGCAGCTTAGGACAGCTGAATCAGCCCCAGCATTTT. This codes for CASSLGQLNQPQHF.

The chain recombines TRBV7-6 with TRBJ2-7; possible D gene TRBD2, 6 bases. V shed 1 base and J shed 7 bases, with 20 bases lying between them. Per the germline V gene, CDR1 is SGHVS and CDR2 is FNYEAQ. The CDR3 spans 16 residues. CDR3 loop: CASSLGGTILDPEQYF. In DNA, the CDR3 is TGTGCCAGCAGCTTAGGCGGGACCATCTTGGATCCGGAGCAGTACTTC.

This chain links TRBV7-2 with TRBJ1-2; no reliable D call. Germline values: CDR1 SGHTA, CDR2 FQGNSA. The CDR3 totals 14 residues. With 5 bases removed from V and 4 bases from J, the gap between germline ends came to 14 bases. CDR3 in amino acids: CASSPSTAFYGYTF. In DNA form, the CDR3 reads TGTGCCAGCAGCCCTAGTACCGCTTTCTATGGCTACACCTTC.

CDR3 sequence: CASSDGGANTEAFF. As DNA, the CDR3 is TGTGCCAGCAGTGATGGGGGGGCGAACACTGAAGCTTTCTTT. This rearrangement joins TRBV6-1 to TRBJ1-1, with D possibly matching TRBD1 (6 bases). The CDR3 sequence is 14 residues long. With 3 bases removed from V and 1 base from J, the gap between germline ends came to 9 bases. Germline V gives CDR1 MNHNS, CDR2 SASEGT.